This T cell receptor (beta chain) came from a study of blood T cell repertoires in COVID-19. About the research overall: Donors in the United States, Italy and Spain gave samples during acute or convalescent COVID-19.

CDR3 length: 15 residues. V lost 0 bases and J 0 bases, leaving 9 bases between the germline ends. CDR1 and CDR2 (germline): SGDLS, YYNGEE. Only in-frame clones appear in the TCRdb table, and some are missing; sequencing was by immunoSEQ multiplex PCR. Of 90,000 to 100,000 clones listed, 81% were seen once; the top ten hold about 11%. This clonotype was sampled from a woman older than 75 with acute or convalescent COVID-19. The chain has TRBV9 and TRBJ1-2, with D perhaps TRBD1 (6 bases). Material: peripheral blood. CDR3 in DNA: TGTGCCAGCAGCGTAGTCCAGGGGCCTAACTATGGCTACACCTTC. Translated, it gives CASSVVQGPNYGYTF. The full variable domain, its missing parts supplied by reference TRBV9 and TRBJ1-2, is DSGVTQTPKHLITATGQRVTLRCSPRSGDLSVYWYQQSLDQGLQFLIQYYNGEERAKGNILERFSAQQFPDLHSELNLSSLELGDSALYFCASSVVQGPNYGYTFGSGTRLTVV.